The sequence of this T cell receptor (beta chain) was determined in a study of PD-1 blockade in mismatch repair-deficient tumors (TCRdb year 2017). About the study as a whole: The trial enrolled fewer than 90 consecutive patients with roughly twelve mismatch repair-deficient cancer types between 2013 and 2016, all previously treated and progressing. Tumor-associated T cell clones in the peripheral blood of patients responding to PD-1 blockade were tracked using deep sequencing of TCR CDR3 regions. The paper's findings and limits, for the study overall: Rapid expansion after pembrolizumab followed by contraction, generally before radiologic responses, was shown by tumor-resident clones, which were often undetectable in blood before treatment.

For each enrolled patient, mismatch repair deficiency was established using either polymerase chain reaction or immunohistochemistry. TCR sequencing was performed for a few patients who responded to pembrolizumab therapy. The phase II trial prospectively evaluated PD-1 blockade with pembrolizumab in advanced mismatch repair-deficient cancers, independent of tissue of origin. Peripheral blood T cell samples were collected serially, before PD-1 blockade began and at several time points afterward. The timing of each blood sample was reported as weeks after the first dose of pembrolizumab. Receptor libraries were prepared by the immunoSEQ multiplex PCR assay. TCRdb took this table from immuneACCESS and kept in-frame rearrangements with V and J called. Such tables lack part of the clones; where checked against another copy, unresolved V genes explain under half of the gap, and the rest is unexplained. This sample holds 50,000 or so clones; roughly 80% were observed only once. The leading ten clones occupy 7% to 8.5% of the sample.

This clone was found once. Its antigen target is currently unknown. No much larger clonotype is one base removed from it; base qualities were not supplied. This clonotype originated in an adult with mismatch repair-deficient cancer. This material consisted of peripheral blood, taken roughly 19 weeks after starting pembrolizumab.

The nucleotide sequence is given as TGTGCCAGCAGCCCGGGGAAAAGGGACACAGATACGCAGTATTTT. Translated, it gives CASSPGKRDTDTQYF. Recombination linked TRBV5-4 to TRBJ2-3; TRBD2 is possibly the D segment (5 matching bases). From the cysteine through the phenylalanine, the CDR3 covers 15 amino acids. Solely the CDR3 DNA is kept, with 45 bases framed from the first base. From a lookup of the germline V gene (reference sequence), CDR1 and CDR2 are SGHNT and YYREEE. V drops 4 bases and J drops 2 bases, leaving 14 bases in between. The CDR3, completed at both ends by the reference TRBV5-4 and TRBJ2-3 genes, gives the full variable domain ETGVTQSPTHLIKTRGQQVTLRCSSQSGHNTVSWYQQALGQGPQFIFQYYREEENGRGNFPPRFSGLQFPNYSSELNVNALELDDSALYLCASSPGKRDTDTQYFGPGTRLTVL.